The present TCR beta chain was sequenced within a study of cytomegalovirus exposure and HLA in healthy donors. Overall study results and limits: Rates of TCR association differed by HLA locus in a later analysis, with DRB1 highest and HLA-C lowest. What was likely a sequencing artifact was a cluster of highly shared sequence variants. Evidence from a later analysis indicated that most CMV-associated TCR beta chains looked HLA-restricted.

CDR3 length equals 15 residues. Germline assignment: CDR1 KGHSH and CDR2 LQKENI. The junction had 3 bases not matched to a gene; V was cut back by 2 bases and J by 2 bases. A note on this clone: The antigen is undetermined.

The PCR contained 60 Vbeta and 13 Jbeta primers. Here immunoSEQ multiplex PCR was the method, and the copy in TCRdb shows in-frame clones only, minus some. Altogether tens of thousands of clones are present, 75% being singletons, with the ten largest covering roughly 25%. This TCR was recovered from a woman aged 40 to 55 in good health and CMV-seropositive. Sequencing was done on a sample of PBMCs. The chain employs TRBV18 and TRBJ2-1, with 7 positions matching TRBD1. The CDR3 spells CASSPRQGAYNEQFF. In nucleotides, the CDR3 is TGTGCCAGCTCACCAAGACAGGGCGCCTACAATGAGCAGTTCTTC. The full variable domain, completed using reference TRBV18 and TRBJ2-1, is NAGVMQNPRHLVRRRGQEARLRCSPMKGHSHVYWYRQLPEEGLKFMVYLQKENIIDESGMPKERFSAEFPKEGPSILRIQQVVRGDSAAYFCASSPRQGAYNEQFFGPGTRLTVL.